These 19 T cell receptor beta chains share one sample of origin, sequenced in a study of blood T cell repertoires in COVID-19. The protocol was immunoSEQ multiplex PCR, while the TCRdb copy is restricted to in-frame clones and leaves out a portion. The data show 200,000 or so clones, around 89% seen once. The material sequenced was PBMCs or T cells enriched from blood (not recorded which). These receptors were taken from a woman in her twenties or thirties who had recovered from COVID-19.

The chain uses TRBV12-3 or TRBV12-4 and TRBJ1-1; TRBD1 might be the D (5 bases). Trimming removed 5 bases from V and 7 bases from J, with 14 bases in between. The CDR3 covers 13 residues. The CDR3 DNA follows: TGTGCCAGCAGTAGTACAGGATTTCATGAAGCTTTCTTT. Translating it yields CASSSTGFHEAFF.

V usage is TRBV28 and J usage is TRBJ1-6; TRBD1 is a possible D gene (5 bases). The CDR3 consists of 15 residues. The V gene's germline CDR1 is MDHEN and CDR2 SYDVKM. V gave up 9 bases and J gave up 4 bases, with 16 bases separating them. The CDR3 sequence: CASHDRDLYNSPLHF. The CDR3 DNA reads as TGTGCCAGTCATGACCGGGACTTGTATAATTCACCCCTCCACTTT. Combining the CDR3 with reference TRBV28 and TRBJ1-6 gives the whole variable domain DVKVTQSSRYLVKRTGEKVFLECVQDMDHENMFWYRQDPGLGLRLIYFSYDVKMKEKGDIPEGYSVSREKKERFSLILESASTNQTSMYLCASHDRDLYNSPLHFGNGTRLTVT.

The CDR3 DNA sequence: TGTGCCAGCAGCCAGGGAGTCATCGGCTACACCTTC. It encodes CASSQGVIGYTF. The chain employs TRBV14 and TRBJ1-2, with no clear D. CDR1 SGHDN and CDR2 FVKESK come from the germline V gene. The CDR3 length is 12 residues. Trimming pared 3 bases from V and 8 bases from J, leaving 10 bases between.

J is TRBJ2-5 and V is TRBV7-3, with D tentatively TRBD2 (6 bases). The CDR3 has 15 amino acids. Germline-derived CDR1 and CDR2 are SGHTA and FQGTGA. V lost 2 bases and J lost 1, with 11 bases in between. The CDR3 region has the DNA TGTGCCAGCAGCTTATTTTCGGGACTCCAAGAGACCCAGTACTTC. This gives the protein CASSLFSGLQETQYF.

The chain links TRBV4-3 to TRBJ1-3; TRBD1 matches at 7 bases. The CDR3 is 13 amino acids. V lost 3 bases, J lost 4 bases, and 0 bases stayed unmatched. CDR1 and CDR2 (germline): LGHNA, YSLEER. CDR3 sequence: CASSQGQGNTIYF. In nucleotides, the CDR3 is TGCGCCAGCAGCCAGGGACAGGGAAACACCATATATTTT.

V usage is TRBV5-4 and J usage is TRBJ1-5; no clear D gene. CDR1 is SGHNT, CDR2 YYREEE, per germline (reference sequence). CDR3 length equals 13 residues. Between the trimmed V and J ends, which lost 2 bases and 3 bases, there was a span of 6 bases. The CDR3 protein is CASSFNFNQPQHF. DNA of the CDR3: TGTGCCAGCAGCTTTAATTTCAATCAGCCCCAGCATTTT.

The rearrangement links TRBV11-2 to TRBJ2-1; D perhaps matches TRBD1 (6 bases). This CDR3 region has 15 residues. Per germline, CDR1 SGHAT and CDR2 FQNNGV. Trimming cost V 4 bases and J 3 bases, with 13 bases left between them. CDR3 sequence reads: CASSSIGGNYNEQFF. CDR3 bases: TGTGCCAGCAGCTCCATAGGGGGAAACTACAATGAGCAGTTCTTC.

The V and J genes are TRBV6-6 and TRBJ2-2; 7 nucleotides line up with TRBD1. Germline-derived CDR1 and CDR2 are MNHNY and SVGAGI (reference sequence). The CDR3 contains 13 residues. V lost 6 bases to trimming and J lost 6 bases; unmatched junction nucleotides: 4. CDR3 sequence (DNA): TGTGCCAGCAGACAACAGGGGTCCGGGGAGCTGTTTTTT. It codes for CASRQQGSGELFF.

The J gene is TRBJ1-2, the V gene TRBV14; no clear D gene. The CDR3 loop spans 14 amino acids. Trimming pared 3 bases from V and 4 bases from J, leaving 12 bases between. Per germline, CDR1 SGHDN and CDR2 FVKESK. CDR3 DNA sequence: TGTGCCAGCAGCCAGACGGTAGCTCCCTATGGCTACACCTTC. Its protein is CASSQTVAPYGYTF.

The chain links TRBV6-2 or TRBV6-3 to TRBJ2-2, with TRBD1 as a possible D gene (7 bases). With 4 bases removed from V and 5 bases from J, the gap between germline ends came to 11 bases. The CDR3 has 14 amino acids. Germline assignment: CDR1 MNHEY and CDR2 SVGEGT. CDR3 protein: CASSSRGRTGELFF. CDR3 nucleotide sequence: TGTGCCAGCAGTTCCAGGGGGAGGACCGGGGAGCTGTTTTTT.

In DNA, the CDR3 is TGTGCCAGCAGTTACACGGCTGGAAACACCATATATTTT. Its translation is CASSYTAGNTIYF. The chain links TRBV6-6 to TRBJ1-3; no clear D. This CDR3 region has 13 residues. V lost 2 bases and J lost 2, with 4 bases in between. Per germline, CDR1 MNHNY and CDR2 SVGAGI (reference sequence).

The V and J genes are TRBV19 and TRBJ1-1; maybe TRBD1 (6 bases). Between the trimmed V and J ends, which lost 7 bases and 0 bases, there was a span of 21 bases. The V gene's germline CDR1 is LNHDA and CDR2 SQIVND (reference sequence). The CDR3 is 17 amino acids. The CDR3 nucleotides read TGTGCCAGTAAGAGCTTGGGGGGGCGAACCCTGAACACTGAAGCTTTCTTT. It yields the protein CASKSLGGRTLNTEAFF.

The chain joins TRBV9 to TRBJ2-5, with 11 bases identical to TRBD1. Germline CDR1 reads SGDLS; CDR2 reads YYNGEE. With 4 bases clipped from V and 5 bases from J, the junction kept 13 bases outside the gene matches. CDR3 length: 17 amino acids. CDR3 residues: CASSSYLGQGAKETQYF. The CDR3 coding sequence is TGTGCCAGCAGCAGTTACCTAGGACAGGGGGCGAAGGAGACCCAGTACTTC. Looking up the rest from reference TRBV9 and TRBJ2-5 gives the full variable domain: DSGVTQTPKHLITATGQRVTLRCSPRSGDLSVYWYQQSLDQGLQFLIQYYNGEERAKGNILERFSAQQFPDLHSELNLSSLELGDSALYFCASSSYLGQGAKETQYFGPGTRLLVL.

The chain employs TRBV5-1 and TRBJ2-7; 7 nucleotides align to TRBD1. CDR1 is SGHRS and CDR2 is YFSETQ in the germline V gene. V gave up 5 bases and J gave up 2 bases; unmatched junction bases: 1. The CDR3 loop spans 12 amino acids. CDR3 region: CASRGQPYEQYF. DNA of the CDR3: TGCGCCAGCAGGGGACAGCCCTACGAGCAGTACTTC.

This clone was picked up one time. The chain carries TRBV3-1 (or the pseudogene TRBV3-2) and TRBJ2-1, with TRBD2 as a possible D gene (6 bases). The CDR3 length is 14 residues. Per the germline V gene, CDR1 is LGHDT and CDR2 is YNNKEL (reference sequence). Trimming removed 5 bases at V and 0 bases at J, with 8 bases between. This CDR3 reads CASSGGYSYNEQFF. DNA for the CDR3: TGTGCCAGCAGCGGGGGGTACTCCTACAATGAGCAGTTCTTC.

The chain joins TRBV5-4 to TRBJ1-6; TRBD1 matches at 9 bases. Germline CDR1 reads SGHNT; CDR2 reads YYREEE (reference sequence). The CDR3 has 15 amino acids. Trimming at V came to 6 bases and at J to 7 bases, leaving 8 bases not matched to a gene. The DNA for the CDR3 is TGTGCCAGCACTCGGTGGACAGGGGTAAATTCACCCCTCCACTTT. Residues: CASTRWTGVNSPLHF.

This sequence joins TRBV1 and TRBJ1-2; TRBD1, the table's D call, was not compared with the DNA. TRBV1 is classified as a pseudogene. This CDR3 spans 16 amino acids. The chain's CDR3 is CTSSLKLLDRSYGYTF. In nucleotides, the CDR3 is TGCACCAGCAGCCTCAAGCTCCTAGACAGGTCCTATGGCTACACCTTC.

The CDR3 DNA is TGTGCCAGCTCACCACAGGGGTCGGACACTGAAGCTTTCTTT. Its protein product is CASSPQGSDTEAFF. This chain connects TRBV18 to TRBJ1-1, with a possible D match to TRBD1 (5 bases). The germline V and J ends were trimmed by 1 base and 3 bases, with 9 bases remaining between them. The V gene's germline CDR1 is KGHSH and CDR2 LQKENI. CDR3 length: 14 residues.

The chain combines TRBV20-1 with TRBJ2-2; tentative D call: TRBD2 (6 bases). Germline CDR1 is DFQATT and CDR2 is SNEGSKA (reference sequence). CDR3 size: 14 residues. Trimming took off 3 bases at V and 6 bases at J, with 14 bases between the two ends. The CDR3 region has the DNA TGCAGTGCTAGTATGGCGGGGAGAGCCGGGGAGCTGTTTTTT. This gives the protein CSASMAGRAGELFF.